Listed below are T cell receptor beta chains from one sample, sequenced in a study of CD8 T cells in Susac syndrome. TCRdb re-called the immunoSEQ multiplex PCR reads through MiXCR, storing one row per CDR3 protein. The data show about 76,000 distinct CDR3 sequences, 91% seen once. The sequenced material came from CD8+ T cells from PBMCs. Every receptor here comes from a human donor with multiple sclerosis. Both conserved end residues are part of each CDR3. Each record gives: clone size, J gene, V gene, D gene, CDR3 DNA, CDR3 protein. D genes are given only for firm matches. Size is omitted from some rows. Given values are once, few, many or a class for expanded clones.

NA TRBJ1-2 TRBV6-1 NA TGTGCCAGCAGTTCCTATGGCTACACCTTC CASSSYGYTF
NA TRBJ1-2 TRBV6-5 TRBD1 TGTGCCAGCAGTTACGGACAGGGTTTGGTGTATGGCTACACCTTC CASSYGQGLVYGYTF
NA TRBJ2-5 TRBV2 NA TGTGCCAGCAGGGATACGACTAGAGAACCCCAAGAGACCCAGTACTTC CASRDTTREPQETQYF
once TRBJ2-5 TRBV6-1 TRBD1 TGTGCCAGCAGTGAACTCGACAGGGTGGGAGAGACCCAGTACTTC CASSELDRVGETQYF
NA TRBJ2-2 TRBV2 NA TGTGCCACCCTGACTCCCGCCGGGGAGCTGTTTTTT CATLTPAGELFF
NA TRBJ2-3 TRBV5-1 NA TGCGCCAGCAGCTGGATAAATAGGGATACGCAGTATTTT CASSWINRDTQYF
NA TRBJ2-2 TRBV5-4 NA TGTGCCAGCAGCTCTGTGGGCGGGGCGAACACCGGGGAGCTGTTTTTT CASSSVGGANTGELFF
NA TRBJ1-4 TRBV6-7 NA TGTGCCAGGGGGGTTTTTTACCGGGAAAAACTGTTTTTT CARGVFYREKLFF
few TRBJ1-1 TRBV12-3/TRBV12-4 NA TGTGCCAGCAGTTCGGGCGGGAACACTGAAGCTTTCTTT CASSSGGNTEAFF
NA TRBJ1-1 TRBV27 NA TGTGCCAGCAGTTTAGGGTGGGGAATGGTTTTCTTT CASSLGWGMVFF
NA TRBJ2-6 TRBV6-5 TRBD1 TGTGCCAGTACAGGGGTTGGGGCCAACGTCCTGACTTTC CASTGVGANVLTF
NA TRBJ2-2 TRBV7-9 NA TGTGCCAGCAGCAAAAAACAGGGCCGGAACACCGGGGAGCTGTTTTTT CASSKKQGRNTGELFF
NA TRBJ1-1 TRBV9 TRBD1 TGTGCCAGCGGCCGAAAGAAGGGGGCGGAGGACACTGAAGCTTTCTTT CASGRKKGAEDTEAFF
NA TRBJ1-3 TRBV18 TRBD1 TGTGCCAGCTCACCTTGGGACAGGGGGTCTGGAAACACCATATATTTT CASSPWDRGSGNTIYF
NA TRBJ1-1 TRBV6-1 NA TGTGCCAGCAGTGACCGGGACTTGAACACTGAAGCTTTCTTT CASSDRDLNTEAFF
NA TRBJ1-5 TRBV5-6 NA TGTGCCAGCAGCGAGGGGACGGAAAATCAGCCCCAGCATTTT CASSEGTENQPQHF